The 8 T cell receptor beta chains below come from one sample, sequenced in a study of blood T cell repertoires in COVID-19. Assay: immunoSEQ multiplex PCR; the TCRdb copy retains only in-frame clones and omits some. This table has approximately 86,000 clones, roughly 78% appearing once. The sequencing sample was made of peripheral blood. The receptors originated from an older woman with acute or convalescent COVID-19.

The chain uses TRBV6-2 or TRBV6-3 and TRBJ1-1; D is unresolved. The CDR3 covers 11 residues. Deletions cut 2 bases from V and 5 bases from J, with 3 bases between. Germline V gives CDR1 MNHEY, CDR2 SVGEGT. Here the CDR3 DNA reads TGTGCCAGCAGTTACATAACTGAAGCTTTCTTT. Amino acid sequence: CASSYITEAFF.

In its sample, this clone was seen once. The J gene is TRBJ2-5, the V gene TRBV3-1 (or the pseudogene TRBV3-2); possibly TRBD1 for D (6 bases). This CDR3 comprises 15 residues. Deletions cut 3 bases from V and 1 base from J, with 12 bases between. Germline V gene data show CDR1 as LGHDT and CDR2 as YNNKEL (reference sequence). CDR3 DNA: TGTGCCAGCAGCCACCCGGACAGTTTCCAAGAGACCCAGTACTTC. Protein product: CASSHPDSFQETQYF.

This clone was counted between two and nine times. V is TRBV6-5 and J is TRBJ2-1, with TRBD1 identical over 10 bases. V lost 6 bases and J lost 5; bases outside the gene matches: 4. The CDR3 consists of 14 residues. Germline CDR1 reads MNHEY; CDR2 reads SVGAGI. CDR3 loop: CASRRDRGHNEQFF. CDR3 sequence (DNA): TGTGCCAGCAGACGGGACAGGGGACACAATGAGCAGTTCTTC.

This chain connects TRBV21-1 to TRBJ1-5. TRBV21-1 is a listed pseudogene. CDR3 length: 14 residues. In DNA, the CDR3 is TGTGCCAGCATTCAGCGTTATAGCAATCAGCCCCAGCATTTT. This sequence encodes CASIQRYSNQPQHF.

The CDR3 is CASSYGANTGELFF. CDR3 in DNA: TGTGCCAGCAGTTACGGGGCAAACACCGGGGAGCTGTTTTTT. The gene calls are TRBV6-2 or TRBV6-3 and TRBJ2-2, with TRBD1 as a possible D gene (5 bases). Germline V lookup: CDR1 MNHEY, CDR2 SVGEGT. The CDR3 runs to 14 residues. V lost 2 bases and J lost 2, with 6 bases in between.

This rearrangement joins TRBV5-4 to TRBJ2-2, with TRBD1 identical over 8 bases. Germline V gene data show CDR1 as SGHNT and CDR2 as YYREEE (reference sequence). The trim removed 0 bases at V and 6 bases at J, leaving 7 bases unmatched. The CDR3 totals 16 residues. The CDR3 DNA is TGTGCCAGCAGCTTGGCCCCGGGACAGGTCCCCGGGGAGCTGTTTTTT. Amino acid sequence: CASSLAPGQVPGELFF.

The chain carries TRBV11-1 and TRBJ1-1; D may be TRBD1 (6 bases). CDR3 length: 13 residues. Trimming took off 0 bases at V and 11 bases at J, with 13 bases between the two ends. Germline lookup yields CDR1 SGHAT and CDR2 FQDESV (reference sequence). CDR3 protein: CASSLAEQGAAFF. The CDR3 DNA sequence: TGTGCCAGCAGCTTAGCGGAACAGGGAGCCGCTTTCTTT.

The rearrangement joins TRBV30 to TRBJ1-4; TRBD1 is a possible D gene (5 bases). The CDR3 runs to 14 residues. The V gene's germline CDR1 is GTSNPN and CDR2 SVGIG (reference sequence). V was shortened by 0 bases and J by 8 bases, with 13 bases between the two germline ends. The CDR3 DNA reads TGTGCCTGGAGTGTAAGGCAGGGTGGCGAAAAACTGTTTTTT. This translates into CAWSVRQGGEKLFF.